The 24 T cell receptor beta chains listed next were all sequenced from one sample in a study of early T cells in non-severe SARS-CoV-2 infection. Via MiXCR, TCRdb re-called the 5' RACE reads, giving one row per CDR3 protein. The sample shows about 30,000 distinct CDR3 sequences, under 7.5% of them seen only once. Specimen: whole blood. These receptors were obtained from an adult who was a healthcare worker with PCR-confirmed SARS-CoV-2 infection or an uninfected control (not recorded which).

In this sample, this clonotype turned up many times. This chain uses TRBV3-1 with TRBJ1-5; the D gene is possibly TRBD1 (5 bases). This CDR3 is 15 amino acids long. Germline assignment: CDR1 LGHDT and CDR2 YNNKEL (reference sequence). V was cut by 1 base and J by 0 bases, with 7 bases left in between. CDR3 DNA sequence: TGTGCCAGCAGCCAAGCAGGGAATAGCAATCAGCCCCAGCATTTT. Translated, it gives CASSQAGNSNQPQHF.

At least ten counts were recorded for this clonotype. The rearrangement joins TRBV24-1 to TRBJ2-2, with D perhaps matching TRBD1 (6 bases). The V end lost 9 bases, the J end lost 2 bases, and 18 bases lay between the germline ends. Germline V gene lookup returns CDR1 KGHDR and CDR2 SFDVKD. This CDR3 is 16 amino acids long. The CDR3 loop reads CATQTGSYLNTGELFF. Here the CDR3 DNA reads TGTGCCACCCAAACAGGGTCCTATCTCAACACCGGGGAGCTGTTTTTT.

This clonotype is labeled as medium-sized. The rearrangement uses TRBV7-8 and TRBJ2-1; 9 bases are shared with TRBD2. CDR1 and CDR2 (germline): SGHVS, FQNEAQ. V was clipped by 1 base and J by 2 bases; unmatched bases: 3. The CDR3 contains 16 residues. This chain's CDR3 is CASSLEAGGTYNEQFF. In DNA, the CDR3 is TGTGCCAGCAGCTTAGAAGCGGGAGGTACCTACAATGAGCAGTTCTTC.

The sample holds many counts of this clonotype. The rearrangement links TRBV11-2 to TRBJ1-2; D is unclear. The V end lost 4 bases, the J end lost 4 bases, and 10 bases lay between the germline ends. Germline loops: CDR1 SGHAT, CDR2 FQNNGV. CDR3 size: 13 residues. The CDR3 reads CASSSEGIYGYTF. The CDR3 DNA sequence: TGTGCCAGCAGCTCGGAGGGTATCTATGGCTACACCTTC.

This chain joins TRBV7-2 and TRBJ1-2, with D possibly being TRBD1 (6 bases). CDR3 length: 12 residues. The V gene lost 5 bases and the J gene lost 8 bases, with 12 bases spanning the gap. In germline, CDR1 is SGHTA, CDR2 FQGNSA. This chain's CDR3 is CASSPRGAGYTF. The CDR3 DNA is TGTGCCAGCAGCCCCCGGGGGGCCGGCTACACCTTC.

Regarding this clonotype: A much larger clone differs by one base, so this may be a read error. CDR3 bases: TGTGCCAGCAGCTTAGTTGGGACAGGGAACACTGAAGCTTTCTTT. Translated: CASSLVGTGNTEAFF. The chain couples TRBV7-9 to TRBJ1-1; 8 bases map to TRBD1. Germline V gene sequence: CDR1 SEHNR, CDR2 FQNEAQ (reference sequence). The trim removed 1 base at V and 1 base at J, leaving 2 bases unmatched. CDR3 length: 15 residues. Full variable domain (remainder filled in from reference TRBV7-9 and TRBJ1-1): DTGVSQNPRHKITKRGQNVTFRCDPISEHNRLYWYRQTLGQGPEFLTYFQNEAQLEKSRLLSDRFSAERPKGSFSTLEIQRTEQGDSAMYLCASSLVGTGNTEAFFGQGTRLTVV.

The chain is built from TRBV12-3 or TRBV12-4 and TRBJ2-5; weak D call: TRBD2 (6 bases). The CDR3 contains 14 residues. Trimming cost V 6 bases and J 2 bases, with 13 bases left between them. The CDR3 is CASSPWRGQETQYF. The CDR3 nucleotides read TGTGCCAGCAGCCCCTGGAGGGGACAAGAGACCCAGTACTTC.

Ten or more counts support this clonotype. The CDR3 nucleotides read TGTGCCAGCAGTCGGGGGGGGCGAAATGAGCAGTTCTTC. Protein product: CASSRGGRNEQFF. The chain links TRBV6-4 to TRBJ2-1; 8 nucleotides align to TRBD2. This CDR3 is built from 13 residues. V dropped 5 bases and J dropped 7; count of bases not matched to a gene: 4. The germline gives CDR1 MRHNA, CDR2 SNTAGT.

There are a few counts of this clonotype. This chain uses TRBV5-1 with TRBJ2-1, with 15 nucleotides matching TRBD2. This CDR3 has 17 residues. Trimming cost V 4 bases and J 2 bases; bases outside gene matches: 4. CDR1 is SGHRS, CDR2 YFSETQ, per germline. For the CDR3, the DNA is TGCGCCAGCAGCCCAGGACTAGCGGGAGGGCCCTACAATGAGCAGTTCTTC. It encodes CASSPGLAGGPYNEQFF. Full variable domain (remainder filled in from reference TRBV5-1 and TRBJ2-1): KAGVTQTPRYLIKTRGQQVTLSCSPISGHRSVSWYQQTPGQGLQFLFEYFSETQRNKGNFPGRFSGRQFSNSRSEMNVSTLELGDSALYLCASSPGLAGGPYNEQFFGPGTRLTVL.

This clonotype was counted between two and nine times. V and J are TRBV19 and TRBJ1-4; no clear D. V lost 4 bases and J 5 bases, leaving 8 bases between the germline ends. Per the germline V gene, CDR1 is LNHDA and CDR2 is SQIVND (reference sequence). The CDR3 loop spans 13 amino acids. As DNA, the CDR3 is TGTGCCAGTAGTAGACTAAAGAATGAAAAACTGTTTTTT. It encodes CASSRLKNEKLFF.

This clonotype was detected many times. The chain has TRBV9 and TRBJ2-2; D might be TRBD1 (6 bases). The V end was cut by 1 base, the J end by 5 bases, with 12 bases between. The CDR3 length is 15 residues. Germline V gives CDR1 SGDLS, CDR2 YYNGEE. The CDR3 DNA sequence: TGTGCCAGCAGCGTATACAGGGCCGAAACCGGGGAGCTGTTTTTT. It encodes CASSVYRAETGELFF.

CDR3 DNA sequence: TGTGCCAGCAGCCCGGCGGCGTGGGAGGAGACCCAGTACTTC. Its translation is CASSPAAWEETQYF. The gene calls are TRBV14 and TRBJ2-5; D may be TRBD2 (5 bases). Trimming removed 4 bases from V and 5 bases from J, with 14 bases in between. Germline V CDR1 and CDR2: SGHDN, FVKESK. There are 14 residues in the CDR3.

The rearrangement uses TRBV20-1 and TRBJ1-5, with 7 bases matching TRBD1. The CDR3 covers 14 residues. The germline gives CDR1 DFQATT, CDR2 SNEGSKA (reference sequence). DNA for the CDR3: TGCAGCGCAGCTAGGGGGCGAATCAATCAGCCCCAGCATTTT. Translating gives CSAARGRINQPQHF.

This clonotype has at least ten counts. CDR3 sequence (DNA): TGTGCCATCAGAACCGGGACTAGCGGGAGAGGAGATACGCAGTATTTT. Its translation is CAIRTGTSGRGDTQYF. The rearrangement joins TRBV10-3 to TRBJ2-3; TRBD2 agrees at 14 bases. The ends lost 6 bases at V and 5 bases at J; junction bases unmatched: 7. Germline CDR1 reads ENHRY; CDR2 reads SYGVKD. This CDR3 contains 16 residues.

This clonotype was detected ten times or more. The chain couples TRBV7-6 to TRBJ2-5, with TRBD1 matching over 7 bases. The CDR3 runs 14 residues. V shed 2 bases and J 3 bases; nucleotides not matched to a gene: 3. Germline V lookup: CDR1 SGHVS, CDR2 FNYEAQ. This CDR3 is CASSLMGTEETQYF. The CDR3 coding sequence is TGTGCCAGCAGCTTAATGGGGACAGAAGAGACCCAGTACTTC. The entire variable domain, with the rest obtained from reference TRBV7-6 and TRBJ2-5, is as follows: GAGVSQSPRYKVTKRGQDVALRCDPISGHVSLYWYRQALGQGPEFLTYFNYEAQQDKSGLPNDRFSAERPEGSISTLTIQRTEQRDSAMYRCASSLMGTEETQYFGPGTRLLVL.

The J gene is TRBJ2-5, the V gene TRBV11-2, with 8 bases fitting TRBD2. CDR3 length: 14 amino acids. Per germline, CDR1 SGHAT and CDR2 FQNNGV. The junction had 9 bases not matched to a gene; V was cut back by 5 bases and J by 7 bases. The CDR3 nucleotides are TGTGCCAGCAGCGCGACTAGCGAGGCCGCGACCCAGTACTTC. Protein product: CASSATSEAATQYF.

This clonotype was observed many times. The rearrangement links TRBV29-1 to TRBJ1-2; D gene ambiguous. The CDR3 totals 11 residues. Trimming took 7 bases from V and 2 from J, leaving 8 bases between them. The germline gives CDR1 SQVTM, CDR2 ANQGSEA. The CDR3 protein is CSAWQNYGYTF. For the CDR3, the DNA is TGCAGCGCTTGGCAGAACTATGGCTACACCTTC.

This clonotype was seen at least ten times. This chain uses TRBV27 with TRBJ2-7; D perhaps matches TRBD1 (5 bases). V lost 3 bases, J lost 1 base, and 7 bases lay in between. This CDR3 has 13 amino acids. The germline gives CDR1 MNHEY, CDR2 SMNVEV (reference sequence). In nucleotides, the CDR3 is TGTGCCAGCAGTTTTCAGGGATCCTACGAGCAGTACTTC. Its translation is CASSFQGSYEQYF.

This clonotype was seen at least ten times. The gene calls are TRBV18 and TRBJ1-6; TRBD1 aligns across 8 bases. CDR3 length: 16 residues. Per the germline V gene, CDR1 is KGHSH and CDR2 is LQKENI. Losses at the gene ends were 4 bases for V and 6 bases for J; bases not matched to a gene: 8. The CDR3 DNA is TGTGCCAGCTCACGGACAGGGCTATGGGGTAATTCACCCCTCCACTTT. Translating it yields CASSRTGLWGNSPLHF.

In regard to this clonotype: A much more abundant neighbour one base away suggests this may be a read error. This chain links TRBV3-1 with TRBJ2-7; TRBD1 aligns across 9 bases. Trimming cost V 7 bases and J 3 bases; bases outside gene matches: 7. The length of the CDR3 is 14 residues. The V gene's germline CDR1 is LGHDT and CDR2 YNNKEL (reference sequence). The CDR3 bases are TGTGCCAGCACTTCGACAGGGGGAGACTACGAGCAGTACTTC. Amino acids: CASTSTGGDYEQYF.

The table lists this clonotype with a few counts. The CDR3 nucleotides read TGCAGTGCTAGGGGAGGAGCGGGGATCACAGATACGCAGTATTTT. Its translation: CSARGGAGITDTQYF. J is TRBJ2-3 and V is TRBV20-1, with 7 bases that match TRBD2. The CDR3 sequence is 15 residues long. The germline gives CDR1 DFQATT, CDR2 SNEGSKA (reference sequence). After removal of 3 bases from V and 2 bases from J, the junction contained 8 bases not matched to a gene.

This clonotype has ten or more counts. The chain links TRBV7-6 to TRBJ1-1; D not certain. This CDR3 spans 16 amino acids. The germline V gene has CDR1 SGHVS and CDR2 FNYEAQ. The ends were cut back, 5 bases at V and 1 base at J, with 17 bases in the middle. CDR3 DNA sequence: TGTGCCAGCAGCCTCCTCCAAGGCAGACAGAACACTGAAGCTTTCTTT. This translates into CASSLLQGRQNTEAFF.

This clonotype was recorded at least ten times. The chain recombines TRBV19 with TRBJ2-7; D is possibly TRBD2 (7 bases). The CDR3 sequence is 15 residues long. Trimming shortened V by 10 bases and J by 3 bases, and 22 bases separated the two germline ends. Germline V gives CDR1 LNHDA, CDR2 SQIVND (reference sequence). The CDR3 region is CATGGRGRPIYEQYF. CDR3 sequence (DNA): TGTGCCACCGGGGGGCGTGGGAGGCCTATCTACGAGCAGTACTTC.

This clonotype showed up many times. The chain recombines TRBV7-9 with TRBJ2-7; D might be TRBD1 (6 bases). V gave up 5 bases and J gave up 3 bases, with 11 bases separating them. The V gene's germline CDR1 is SEHNR and CDR2 FQNEAQ (reference sequence). CDR3 size: 13 residues. The CDR3 sequence is CASSPTGLYEQYF. The CDR3 bases are TGTGCCAGCAGCCCGACAGGCCTCTACGAGCAGTACTTC.